This T cell receptor (beta chain) was identified in a study of shared clonotypes between healthy human individuals. The germline CDR1 and CDR2 sequences are SGHAT and FQNNGV. There are 13 residues in the CDR3. Using immunoSEQ multiplex PCR, the repertoire was profiled, and TCRdb retains in-frame clones only, with some absent. Of about 680,000 clones listed, 74% are singletons. This clone showed up just once. The V gene is TRBV11-2, the J gene TRBJ2-5; TRBD2 agrees at 8 bases. The J call could be wrong; TRBJ2-7 is a better fit for the DNA end. Sequenced input: memory CD4+ T cells sorted from blood. Subset in this sample: CD45RA-negative fraction. The source of this sequence is a woman aged 30 to 39 in good health. Here the CDR3 reads CASSYGRAYEQYF. CDR3 bases: TGTGCCAGCAGCTACGGGAGGGCCTACGAGCAGTACTTC.